These T cell receptor beta chains were read from a single sample in a study of blood T cell repertoires in COVID-19. Repertoires were generated with immunoSEQ multiplex PCR, while TCRdb's copy carries only in-frame clones and drops some. The profile shows about 310,000 clones, almost 90% of them singletons. Material: peripheral blood. These receptors all come from a middle-aged woman with COVID-19, enrolled during active disease. Each CDR3 is given with its conserved first and last residue. The order of the fields is D gene, clone size, V gene, J gene, CDR3 protein, CDR3 DNA. A D gene is named only where the DNA matches it firmly. Size values are once, few and many counts, or a class for expanded clones, and some rows have none.

D: TRBD2
size: NA
V: TRBV11-1
J: TRBJ2-1
CDR3: CASRGLAGQFF
DNA: TGTGCCAGCAGGGGACTAGCGGGTCAGTTCTTC

D: TRBD1
size: NA
V: TRBV7-9
J: TRBJ1-2
CDR3: CASSRGQAYGYTF
DNA: TGTGCCAGCAGTCGCGGACAGGCCTATGGCTACACCTTC

D: TRBD1
size: NA
V: TRBV2
J: TRBJ1-4
CDR3: CASKDREGEKLFF
DNA: TGTGCCAGCAAGGACAGGGAGGGCGAAAAACTGTTTTTT

D: NA
size: NA
V: TRBV9
J: TRBJ2-2
CDR3: CASSVGGAWKNTGELFF
DNA: TGTGCCAGCAGCGTAGGCGGGGCCTGGAAGAACACCGGGGAGCTGTTTTTT

D: TRBD1
size: NA
V: TRBV6-5
J: TRBJ1-1
CDR3: CASSYRSGDRGPGAFF
DNA: TGTGCCAGCAGTTATCGATCGGGGGACAGGGGGCCAGGAGCTTTCTTT

D: TRBD2
size: NA
V: TRBV24-1
J: TRBJ2-1
CDR3: CATSDFGGGRFDEQFF
DNA: TGTGCCACCAGTGATTTCGGAGGCGGGAGATTCGATGAGCAGTTCTTC

D: TRBD1
size: once
V: TRBV11-2
J: TRBJ2-4
CDR3: CASSLGQGARTAKNIQYF
DNA: TGTGCCAGCAGCTTAGGGCAGGGGGCCAGGACAGCCAAAAACATTCAGTACTTC

D: TRBD1
size: NA
V: TRBV19
J: TRBJ1-5
CDR3: CASSGRRRDRTSEGDQPQHF
DNA: TGTGCCAGTAGTGGGAGGCGGCGGGACAGAACTTCGGAGGGGGATCAGCCCCAGCATTTT

D: NA
size: NA
V: TRBV11-3
J: TRBJ2-3
CDR3: CASSLDGGAGDTQYF
DNA: TGTGCCAGCAGCTTAGATGGGGGGGCCGGAGATACGCAGTATTTT

D: TRBD1
size: NA
V: TRBV28
J: TRBJ1-2
CDR3: CASVEPATGGNGYTF
DNA: TGTGCCAGCGTTGAGCCCGCGACAGGGGGCAATGGCTACACCTTC

D: TRBD2
size: NA
V: TRBV7-9
J: TRBJ2-1
CDR3: CASSAGLAGAPGREQFF
DNA: TGTGCCAGCAGCGCCGGACTAGCGGGGGCACCTGGGCGGGAGCAGTTCTTC

D: TRBD1
size: NA
V: TRBV2
J: TRBJ2-2
CDR3: CASSGQGTGELFF
DNA: TGTGCCAGCAGTGGACAGGGGACCGGGGAGCTGTTTTTT

D: NA
size: NA
V: TRBV6-2/TRBV6-3
J: TRBJ2-7
CDR3: CASSYLLYYEQYF
DNA: TGTGCCAGCAGTTACTTACTTTACTACGAGCAGTACTTC

D: NA
size: NA
V: TRBV27
J: TRBJ1-2
CDR3: CASSPRRTNYGYTF
DNA: TGTGCCAGCAGTCCCCGGCGGACAAACTATGGCTACACCTTC

D: NA
size: NA
V: TRBV11-3
J: TRBJ2-2
CDR3: CASSLVSGAGELFF
DNA: TGTGCCAGCAGCTTGGTCTCGGGGGCCGGGGAGCTGTTTTTT

D: NA
size: NA
V: TRBV15
J: TRBJ1-5
CDR3: CATRTLEGGADNQPQHF
DNA: TGTGCCACCAGAACCCTAGAAGGAGGCGCCGACAATCAGCCCCAGCATTTT

D: TRBD1
size: NA
V: TRBV4-3
J: TRBJ1-4
CDR3: CASSQESGTGGEKLFF
DNA: TGCGCCAGCAGCCAAGAGTCGGGGACAGGGGGCGAAAAACTGTTTTTT

D: NA
size: NA
V: TRBV19
J: TRBJ1-5
CDR3: CASSIGQSSNQPQHF
DNA: TGTGCCAGTAGTATAGGACAGAGTAGCAATCAGCCCCAGCATTTT

D: TRBD1
size: NA
V: TRBV10-3
J: TRBJ1-1
CDR3: CAIRGQFEAFF
DNA: TGTGCCATCAGGGGACAGTTTGAAGCTTTCTTT

D: NA
size: NA
V: TRBV3-1/TRBV3-2
J: TRBJ1-3
CDR3: CASSQDQGNTIYF
DNA: TGTGCCAGCAGCCAAGATCAGGGAAACACCATATATTTT

D: NA
size: NA
V: TRBV6-5
J: TRBJ2-7
CDR3: CASKPGAYEQYF
DNA: TGTGCCAGCAAACCGGGGGCCTACGAGCAGTACTTC

D: NA
size: NA
V: TRBV10-3
J: TRBJ1-1
CDR3: CAISDRGNTEAFF
DNA: TGTGCCATCAGTGATCGGGGGAACACTGAAGCTTTCTTT

D: TRBD1
size: NA
V: TRBV7-9
J: TRBJ1-2
CDR3: CASSHISGQGHGYTF
DNA: TGTGCCAGCAGCCATATCTCGGGACAGGGGCATGGCTACACCTTC

D: NA
size: NA
V: TRBV29-1
J: TRBJ2-7
CDR3: CSVESRDSYEQYF
DNA: TGCAGCGTTGAAAGCCGGGACTCCTACGAGCAGTACTTC

D: NA
size: NA
V: TRBV6-6
J: TRBJ2-2
CDR3: CASRRADTGELFF
DNA: TGTGCCAGCAGGAGGGCGGACACCGGGGAGCTGTTTTTT

D: TRBD1
size: few
V: TRBV27
J: TRBJ1-2
CDR3: CASRDRGYYGYTF
DNA: TGTGCCAGCAGAGACAGGGGATACTATGGCTACACCTTC

D: NA
size: NA
V: TRBV19
J: TRBJ1-1
CDR3: CASSIGPGVAFF
DNA: TGTGCCAGTAGTATAGGTCCCGGGGTGGCTTTCTTT

D: NA
size: NA
V: TRBV19
J: TRBJ1-3
CDR3: CASSMEGSGNTIYF
DNA: TGTGCCAGTAGTATGGAGGGATCTGGAAACACCATATATTTT

D: NA
size: NA
V: TRBV5-6
J: TRBJ1-2
CDR3: CASTPASAGPNYGYTF
DNA: TGTGCCAGCACCCCCGCATCGGCAGGGCCTAACTATGGCTACACCTTC

D: NA
size: NA
V: TRBV28
J: TRBJ2-5
CDR3: CASSPTRARETQYF
DNA: TGTGCCAGCAGCCCAACGAGGGCTCGGGAGACCCAGTACTTC

D: NA
size: NA
V: TRBV28
J: TRBJ2-7
CDR3: CASSSLIAYEQYF
DNA: TGTGCCAGCAGTTCGCTTATAGCCTACGAGCAGTACTTC

D: NA
size: NA
V: TRBV5-5
J: TRBJ2-7
CDR3: CASSLEKGVRYEQYF
DNA: TGTGCCAGCAGCTTGGAAAAGGGGGTTAGATACGAGCAGTACTTC

D: TRBD1
size: NA
V: TRBV18
J: TRBJ1-1
CDR3: CASSPTGASEAFF
DNA: TGTGCCAGCTCACCTACAGGGGCAAGTGAAGCTTTCTTT

D: NA
size: NA
V: TRBV9
J: TRBJ2-6
CDR3: CASSGSSGANVLTF
DNA: TGTGCCAGCAGCGGCAGCTCTGGGGCCAACGTCCTGACTTTC

D: NA
size: NA
V: TRBV24-1
J: TRBJ2-3
CDR3: CATSDLHTTDTQYF
DNA: TGTGCCACCAGTGATTTGCACACCACAGATACGCAGTATTTT